Listed here are 12 T cell receptor beta chains from one sample, sequenced in a study of blood T cell repertoires in COVID-19 (TCRdb year 2020). The receptor library was made with the immunoSEQ multiplex PCR assay. Here the immuneACCESS table is served through TCRdb, limited to in-frame sequences with V and J called. Missing clones are a known gap in these copies; in checked studies unresolved V genes cover under half, and the rest lacks a known reason. The sample yields about 280,000 clones; 90% were counted once. The ten largest clones add up to around 1.7% of the sample. Sequences were obtained from PBMCs or T cells enriched from blood (not recorded which). Receptors originate from a woman between 18 and 30 years old with acute COVID-19.

CDR3 DNA: TGTGCCAGCAGTGAAGCGAGAGGACAGGGGGCTGAGGGCTACACCTTC. It yields the protein CASSEARGQGAEGYTF. This sequence joins TRBV2 and TRBJ1-2, with 11 bases aligning to TRBD1. The CDR3 consists of 16 residues. Germline V lookup: CDR1 SNHLY, CDR2 FYNNEI. J was trimmed by 8 bases and V by 0 bases; bases with no gene match: 8.

The chain joins TRBV5-1 to TRBJ1-3; 7 nucleotides agree with TRBD1. The V segment lost 0 bases and the J segment 0 bases; nucleotides outside the gene matches: 3. The CDR3 is made up of 16 amino acids. Germline CDR1 SGHRS, CDR2 YFSETQ. CDR3: CASSLATGHSGNTIYF. The CDR3 coding sequence is TGCGCCAGCAGCTTGGCGACAGGGCACTCTGGAAACACCATATATTTT.

The gene calls are TRBV28 and TRBJ2-3; TRBD2 matches 10 bases. Germline assignment: CDR1 MDHEN and CDR2 SYDVKM. J lost 6 bases, V lost 4 bases, and 7 bases had no gene match. The CDR3 extends over 15 amino acids. Here the CDR3 reads CASSYSGGPGDTQYF. The DNA for the CDR3 is TGTGCCAGCAGTTATAGCGGGGGGCCAGGGGATACGCAGTATTTT. Full variable domain (missing parts from reference TRBV28 and TRBJ2-3): DVKVTQSSRYLVKRTGEKVFLECVQDMDHENMFWYRQDPGLGLRLIYFSYDVKMKEKGDIPEGYSVSREKKERFSLILESASTNQTSMYLCASSYSGGPGDTQYFGPGTRLTVL.

The genes are TRBV7-9 and TRBJ2-7, with 14 bases fitting TRBD2. There are 17 residues in the CDR3. CDR1 SEHNR and CDR2 FQNEAQ come from the germline V gene (reference sequence). With 5 bases clipped from V and 3 bases from J, the junction kept 9 bases outside the gene matches. The CDR3 coding sequence is TGTGCCAGCAGCGTAACCGGGACTAGCGGGAGATTCTACGAGCAGTACTTC. Its protein product is CASSVTGTSGRFYEQYF.

The J gene is TRBJ2-3, the V gene TRBV4-2; 8 nucleotides match TRBD2. With V trimmed by 0 bases and J by 6 bases, 17 bases remained unmatched. The CDR3 is 19 residues long. CDR1 is LGHNA, CDR2 YNFKEQ, per germline. The CDR3 sequence: CASSQDWALGTRVTDTQYF. The DNA of the CDR3 is TGTGCCAGCAGCCAAGATTGGGCTCTGGGGACTAGGGTTACGGATACGCAGTATTTT.

The V and J genes are TRBV5-1 and TRBJ1-2; no firm D call. V gave up 1 base and J gave up 2 bases, with 6 bases separating them. The germline V gene encodes CDR1 SGHRS and CDR2 YFSETQ. This CDR3 has 13 amino acids. CDR3 bases: TGCGCCAGCAGCTTGCAGGCAAACTATGGCTACACCTTC. Residues: CASSLQANYGYTF.

Here the CDR3 DNA reads TGTGCCAGCAGTCCCAGGGTAGGCACTGAAGCTTTCTTT. It translates to CASSPRVGTEAFF. The rearrangement links TRBV28 to TRBJ1-1; D is perhaps TRBD1 (5 bases). Germline V gene data show CDR1 as MDHEN and CDR2 as SYDVKM. The CDR3 is made up of 13 amino acids. Deletions cut 5 bases from V and 4 bases from J, with 11 bases between.

The rearrangement uses TRBV6-2 or TRBV6-3 and TRBJ2-7; 12 nucleotides match TRBD2. Germline V gene lookup returns CDR1 MNHEY and CDR2 SVGEGT. Trimming cost V 2 bases and J 3 bases; bases outside gene matches: 5. The CDR3 covers 16 residues. This CDR3 reads CASSYQRTSGIYEQYF. CDR3 DNA: TGTGCCAGCAGTTACCAACGGACTAGCGGGATCTACGAGCAGTACTTC.

The CDR3 loop reads CASSSGAGSQHF. The CDR3 DNA reads as TGTGCCAGTAGTTCCGGAGCCGGGTCCCAGCATTTT. V and J are TRBV19 and TRBJ1-5; D not certain. Trimming shortened V by 5 bases and J by 11 bases, and 13 bases separated the two germline ends. Germline CDR1 LNHDA, CDR2 SQIVND (reference sequence). The CDR3 covers 12 residues.

This clone was seen a single time. The genes are TRBV5-1 and TRBJ1-2; 11 bases map to TRBD1. The CDR3 has 14 residues. Unmatched junction bases numbered 4, after V lost 5 bases and J lost 4 bases. The V gene's germline CDR1 is SGHRS and CDR2 YFSETQ. Here the CDR3 reads CASSSDRGPYGYTF. The CDR3 DNA is TGCGCCAGCAGTTCGGACAGGGGGCCCTATGGCTACACCTTC.

The chain has TRBV5-1 and TRBJ2-3; D might be TRBD1 (5 bases). Germline CDR1 SGHRS, CDR2 YFSETQ. Deletions cut 3 bases from V and 2 bases from J, with 10 bases between. The CDR3 runs to 14 residues. The CDR3 DNA sequence: TGCGCCAGCAGCTGGACAACCGACACAGATACGCAGTATTTT. Amino acid sequence: CASSWTTDTDTQYF.

The chain joins TRBV7-9 to TRBJ2-1, with unresolved D. CDR1 and CDR2 from the germline V gene are SEHNR and FQNEAQ (reference sequence). The germline V and J ends were trimmed by 8 bases and 2 bases, with 10 bases remaining between them. CDR3 size: 13 residues. CDR3 bases: TGTGCCAGCGGCCGACGGGCCTACAATGAGCAGTTCTTC. This translates into CASGRRAYNEQFF.